This record concerns one T cell receptor (beta chain) sequence. TCRdb keeps only in-frame clones here, not all; method: immunoSEQ multiplex PCR. Of around 240,000 clones listed, over 75% are singletons. These data are taken from a study of blood T cell repertoires in COVID-19. What was sequenced was PBMCs or T cells enriched from blood (not recorded which). The receptor was derived from a woman aged 45-60 years who had recovered from COVID-19.

In nucleotides, the CDR3 is TGTGCCAGCAGCCCCTGGGGGAGCGGGAGAACGGATACGCAGTATTTT. Residues: CASSPWGSGRTDTQYF. The chain recombines TRBV9 with TRBJ2-3, with 8 bases matching TRBD2. CDR1 SGDLS and CDR2 YYNGEE come from the germline V gene. CDR3 length equals 16 residues. Losses at the gene ends were 4 bases for V and 6 bases for J; bases not matched to a gene: 13.